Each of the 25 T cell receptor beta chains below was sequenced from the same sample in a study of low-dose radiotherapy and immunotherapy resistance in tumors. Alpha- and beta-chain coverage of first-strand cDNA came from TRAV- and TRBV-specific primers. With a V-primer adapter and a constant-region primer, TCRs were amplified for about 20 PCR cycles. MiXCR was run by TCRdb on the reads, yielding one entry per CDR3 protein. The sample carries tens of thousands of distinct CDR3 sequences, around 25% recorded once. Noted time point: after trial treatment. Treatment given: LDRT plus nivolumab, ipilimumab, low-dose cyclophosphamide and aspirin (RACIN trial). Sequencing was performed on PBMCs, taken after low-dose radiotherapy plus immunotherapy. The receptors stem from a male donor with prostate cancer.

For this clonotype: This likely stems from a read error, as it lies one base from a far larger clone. CDR3 bases: TGTGCCAGCAACCGCGGGGGGGGCCCGTCCTACGAGCAGTTCTTC. This encodes CASNRGGGPSYEQFF. The chain links TRBV13 to TRBJ2-1; TRBD2 agrees at 9 bases. The CDR3 totals 15 residues. Losses at the gene ends were 7 bases for V and 10 bases for J; bases not matched to a gene: 14. CDR1 and CDR2 from the germline V gene are PRHDT and FYEKMQ (reference sequence).

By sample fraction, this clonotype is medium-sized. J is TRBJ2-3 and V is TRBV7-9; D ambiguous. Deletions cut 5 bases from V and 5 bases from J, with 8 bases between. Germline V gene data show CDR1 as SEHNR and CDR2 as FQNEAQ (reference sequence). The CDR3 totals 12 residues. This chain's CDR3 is CASSPVQDTQYF. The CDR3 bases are TGTGCCAGCAGCCCCGTCCAAGATACGCAGTATTTT. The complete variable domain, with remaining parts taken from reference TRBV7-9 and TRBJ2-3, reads DTGVSQNPRHKITKRGQNVTFRCDPISEHNRLYWYRQTLGQGPEFLTYFQNEAQLEKSRLLSDRFSAERPKGSFSTLEIQRTEQGDSAMYLCASSPVQDTQYFGPGTRLTVL.

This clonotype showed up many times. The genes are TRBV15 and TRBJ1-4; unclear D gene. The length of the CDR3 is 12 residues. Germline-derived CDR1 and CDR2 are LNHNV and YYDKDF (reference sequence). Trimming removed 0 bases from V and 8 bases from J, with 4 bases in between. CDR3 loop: CATSRDPEKLFF. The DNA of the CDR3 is TGTGCCACCAGCAGAGATCCCGAAAAACTGTTTTTT.

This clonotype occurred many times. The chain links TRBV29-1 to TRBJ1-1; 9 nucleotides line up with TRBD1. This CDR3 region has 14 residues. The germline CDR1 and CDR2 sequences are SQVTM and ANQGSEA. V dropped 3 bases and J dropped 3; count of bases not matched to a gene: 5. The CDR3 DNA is TGCAGCGTTGAGCTACAGGGGGCGCACACTGAAGCTTTCTTT. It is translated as CSVELQGAHTEAFF.

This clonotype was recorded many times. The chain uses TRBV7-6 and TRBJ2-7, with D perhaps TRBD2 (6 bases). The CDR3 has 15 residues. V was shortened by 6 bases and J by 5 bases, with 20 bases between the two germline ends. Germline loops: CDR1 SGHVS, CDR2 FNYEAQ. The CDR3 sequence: CASSLASDAHNEQYF. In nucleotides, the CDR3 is TGTGCCAGCAGTCTAGCGTCTGACGCCCACAACGAGCAGTACTTC.

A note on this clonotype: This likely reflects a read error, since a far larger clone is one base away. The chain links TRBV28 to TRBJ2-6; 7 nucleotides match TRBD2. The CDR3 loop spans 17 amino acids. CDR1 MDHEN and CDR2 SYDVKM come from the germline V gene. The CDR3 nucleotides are TGTGCCAGCACTTCCCGCGGGAGTCCCTCTGGGGCCAACATCCTGACTTTC. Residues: CASTSRGSPSGANILTF.

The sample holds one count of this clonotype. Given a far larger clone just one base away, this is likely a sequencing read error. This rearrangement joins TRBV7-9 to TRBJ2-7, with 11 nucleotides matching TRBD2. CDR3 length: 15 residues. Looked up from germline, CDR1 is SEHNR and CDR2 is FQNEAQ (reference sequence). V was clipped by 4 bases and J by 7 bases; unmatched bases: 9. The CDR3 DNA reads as TGTGCCAGCAGCTCCGTAGCGGGGGGGCCCAGTGAGCAGTACTTC. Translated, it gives CASSSVAGGPSEQYF.

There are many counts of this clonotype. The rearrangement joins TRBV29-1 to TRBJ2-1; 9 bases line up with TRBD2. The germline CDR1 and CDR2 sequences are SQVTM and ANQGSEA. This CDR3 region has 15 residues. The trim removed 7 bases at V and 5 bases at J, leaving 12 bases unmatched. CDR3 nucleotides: TGCAGCGCCGACCCCATACTAGCGGGCAACAATGAGCAGTTCTTC. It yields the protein CSADPILAGNNEQFF.

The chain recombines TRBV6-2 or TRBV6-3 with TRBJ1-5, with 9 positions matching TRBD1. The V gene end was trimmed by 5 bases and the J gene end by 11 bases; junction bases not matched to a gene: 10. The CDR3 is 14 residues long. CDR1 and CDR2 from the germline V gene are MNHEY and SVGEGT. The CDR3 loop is CASSPGTGRPSQHF. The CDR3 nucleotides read TGTGCCAGCAGTCCCGGGACAGGGAGGCCGTCCCAGCATTTT.

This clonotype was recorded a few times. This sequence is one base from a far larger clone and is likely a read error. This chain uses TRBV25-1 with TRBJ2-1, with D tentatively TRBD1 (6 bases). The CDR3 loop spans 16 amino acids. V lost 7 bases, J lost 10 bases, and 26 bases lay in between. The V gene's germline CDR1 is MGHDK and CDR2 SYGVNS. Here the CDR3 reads CASKGEFGRAPHEQFF. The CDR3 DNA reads TGTGCCAGCAAGGGGGAGTTCGGAAGGGCCCCACACGAGCAGTTCTTC.

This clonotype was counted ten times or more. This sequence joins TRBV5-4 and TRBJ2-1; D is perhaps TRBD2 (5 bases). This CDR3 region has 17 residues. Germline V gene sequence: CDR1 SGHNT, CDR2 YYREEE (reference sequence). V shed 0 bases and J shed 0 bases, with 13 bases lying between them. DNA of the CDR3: TGTGCCAGCAGCTTGGCTGGACTGTCGAGCTCCTACAATGAGCAGTTCTTC. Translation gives CASSLAGLSSSYNEQFF.

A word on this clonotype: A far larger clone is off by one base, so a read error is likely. The chain's CDR3 is CASSPSPGQGFNEQYF. CDR3 DNA: TGCGCCAGCAGCCCCAGCCCGGGACAGGGTTTCAATGAGCAGTACTTC. The chain joins TRBV5-1 to TRBJ2-7; the match to TRBD1 covers 9 bases. Germline V gives CDR1 SGHRS, CDR2 YFSETQ. This CDR3 has 16 amino acids. The ends lost 4 bases at V and 7 bases at J; junction bases unmatched: 15.

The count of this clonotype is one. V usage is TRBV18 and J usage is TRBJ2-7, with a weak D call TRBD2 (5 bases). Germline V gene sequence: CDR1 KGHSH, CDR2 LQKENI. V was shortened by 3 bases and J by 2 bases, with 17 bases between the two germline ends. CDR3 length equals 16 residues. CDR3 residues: CASSPGIGRRTYEQYF. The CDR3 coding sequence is TGTGCCAGCTCACCGGGCATTGGGCGGAGGACCTACGAGCAGTACTTC.

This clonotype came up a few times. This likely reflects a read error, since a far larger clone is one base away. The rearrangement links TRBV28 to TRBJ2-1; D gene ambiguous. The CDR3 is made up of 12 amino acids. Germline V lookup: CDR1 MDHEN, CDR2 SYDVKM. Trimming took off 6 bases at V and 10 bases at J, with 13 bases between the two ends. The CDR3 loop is CASSPKTFEQFF. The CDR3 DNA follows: TGTGCCAGCAGCCCCAAGACATTCGAGCAGTTCTTC.

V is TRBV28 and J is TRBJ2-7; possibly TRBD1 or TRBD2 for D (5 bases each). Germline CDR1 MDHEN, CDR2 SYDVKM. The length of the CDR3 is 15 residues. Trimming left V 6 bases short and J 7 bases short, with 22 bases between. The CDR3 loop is CASSLAGTGMGEQYF. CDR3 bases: TGTGCCAGCAGCCTCGCCGGGACGGGGATGGGGGAGCAGTACTTC.

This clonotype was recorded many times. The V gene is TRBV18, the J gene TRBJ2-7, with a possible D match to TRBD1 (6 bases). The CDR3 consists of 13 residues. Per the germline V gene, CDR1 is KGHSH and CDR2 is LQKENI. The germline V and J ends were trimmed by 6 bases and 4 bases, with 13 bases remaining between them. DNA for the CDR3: TGTGCCAGCTCGGCCGGGACACGATACGAGCAGTACTTC. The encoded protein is CASSAGTRYEQYF.

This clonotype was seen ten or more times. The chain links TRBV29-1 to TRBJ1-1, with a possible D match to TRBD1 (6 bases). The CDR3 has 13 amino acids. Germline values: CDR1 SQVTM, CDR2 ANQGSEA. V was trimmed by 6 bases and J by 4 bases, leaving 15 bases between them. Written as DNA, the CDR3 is TGCAGCGTGCCCCAGGGGAGGGGCACTGAAGCTTTCTTT. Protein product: CSVPQGRGTEAFF.

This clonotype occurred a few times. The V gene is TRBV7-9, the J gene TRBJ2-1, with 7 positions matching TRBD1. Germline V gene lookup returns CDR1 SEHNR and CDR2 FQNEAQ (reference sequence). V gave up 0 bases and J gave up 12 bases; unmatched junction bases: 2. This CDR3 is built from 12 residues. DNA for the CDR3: TGTGCCAGCAGCTTAGCAGGGGGCGGGCAGTTCTTC. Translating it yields CASSLAGGGQFF.

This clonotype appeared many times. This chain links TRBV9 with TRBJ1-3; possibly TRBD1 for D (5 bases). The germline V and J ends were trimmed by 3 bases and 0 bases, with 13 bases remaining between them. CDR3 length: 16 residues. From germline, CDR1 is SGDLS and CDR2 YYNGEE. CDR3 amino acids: CASSAGRGGSGNTIYF. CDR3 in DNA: TGTGCCAGCAGCGCGGGACGGGGAGGCTCTGGAAACACCATATATTTT. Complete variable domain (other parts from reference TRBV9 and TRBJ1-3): DSGVTQTPKHLITATGQRVTLRCSPRSGDLSVYWYQQSLDQGLQFLIQYYNGEERAKGNILERFSAQQFPDLHSELNLSSLELGDSALYFCASSAGRGGSGNTIYFGEGSWLTVV.

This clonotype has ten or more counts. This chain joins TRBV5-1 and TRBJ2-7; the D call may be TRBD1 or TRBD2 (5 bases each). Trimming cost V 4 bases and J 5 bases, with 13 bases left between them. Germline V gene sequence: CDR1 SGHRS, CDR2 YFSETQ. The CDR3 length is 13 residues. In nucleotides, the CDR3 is TGCGCCAGCAGCGTACATAGGGGAGACGAGCAGTACTTC. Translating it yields CASSVHRGDEQYF.

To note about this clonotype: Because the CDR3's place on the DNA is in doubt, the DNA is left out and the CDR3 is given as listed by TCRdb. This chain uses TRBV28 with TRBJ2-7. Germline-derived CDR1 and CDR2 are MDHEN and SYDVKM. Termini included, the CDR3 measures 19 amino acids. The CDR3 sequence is CASSFYICSAMGTGNEQYF.

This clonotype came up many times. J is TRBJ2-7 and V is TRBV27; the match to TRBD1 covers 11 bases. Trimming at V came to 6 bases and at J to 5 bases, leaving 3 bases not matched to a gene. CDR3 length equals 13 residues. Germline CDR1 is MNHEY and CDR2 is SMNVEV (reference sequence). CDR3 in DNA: TGTGCCAGCAGGCGGGACAGGGGGGACGAGCAGTACTTC. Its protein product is CASRRDRGDEQYF.

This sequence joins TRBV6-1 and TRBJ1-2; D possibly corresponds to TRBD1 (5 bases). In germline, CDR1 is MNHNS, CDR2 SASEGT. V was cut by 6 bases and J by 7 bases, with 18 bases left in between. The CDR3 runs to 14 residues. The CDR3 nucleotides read TGTGCCAGCAGCCAGAGCCGGGACCACGGTGGCTACACCTTC. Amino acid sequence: CASSQSRDHGGYTF.

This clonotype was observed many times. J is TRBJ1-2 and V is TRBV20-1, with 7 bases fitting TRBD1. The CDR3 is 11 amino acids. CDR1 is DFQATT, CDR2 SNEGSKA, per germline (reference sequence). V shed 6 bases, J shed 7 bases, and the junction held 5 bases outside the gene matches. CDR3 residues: CSAATGSGYTF. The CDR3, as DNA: TGCAGTGCAGCGACAGGGAGTGGCTACACCTTC.

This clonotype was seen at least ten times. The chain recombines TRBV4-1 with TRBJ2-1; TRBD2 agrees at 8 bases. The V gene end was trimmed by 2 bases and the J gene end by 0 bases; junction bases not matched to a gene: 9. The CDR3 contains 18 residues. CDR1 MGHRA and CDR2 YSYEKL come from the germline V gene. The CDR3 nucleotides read TGCGCCAGCAGCCAAACCAGCGGGGGCCATTACTCCTACAATGAGCAGTTCTTC. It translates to CASSQTSGGHYSYNEQFF.